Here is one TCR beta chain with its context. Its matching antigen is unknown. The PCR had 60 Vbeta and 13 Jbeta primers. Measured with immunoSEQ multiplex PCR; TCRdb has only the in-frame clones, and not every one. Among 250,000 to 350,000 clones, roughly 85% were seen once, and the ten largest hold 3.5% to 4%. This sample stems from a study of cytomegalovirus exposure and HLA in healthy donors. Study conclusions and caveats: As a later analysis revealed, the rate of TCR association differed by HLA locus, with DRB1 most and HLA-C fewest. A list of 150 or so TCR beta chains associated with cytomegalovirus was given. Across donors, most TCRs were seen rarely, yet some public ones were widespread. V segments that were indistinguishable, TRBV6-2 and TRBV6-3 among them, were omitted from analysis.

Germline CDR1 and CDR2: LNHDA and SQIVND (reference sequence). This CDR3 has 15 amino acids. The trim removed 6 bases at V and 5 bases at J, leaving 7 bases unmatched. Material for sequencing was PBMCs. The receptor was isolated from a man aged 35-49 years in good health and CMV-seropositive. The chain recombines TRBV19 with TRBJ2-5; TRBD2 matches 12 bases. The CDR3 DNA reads TGTGCCAGTAGCCCGACTAGCGGGAGTTTTGAGACCCAGTACTTC. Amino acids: CASSPTSGSFETQYF. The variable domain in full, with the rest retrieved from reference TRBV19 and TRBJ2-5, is DGGITQSPKYLFRKEGQNVTLSCEQNLNHDAMYWYRQDPGQGLRLIYYSQIVNDFQKGDIAEGYSVSREKKESFPLTVTSAQKNPTAFYLCASSPTSGSFETQYFGPGTRLLVL.